This TCR beta chain is from a study of molecular identifiers for immune sequencing clone quantification. TCRdb passed the PCR reads through MiXCR, listing each CDR3 protein once. Found here are approximately 550,000 distinct CDR3 sequences, 20% to 25% of them singletons; the top ten hold about 0.8%. This clonotype has just one count. CDR3 length: 16 amino acids. The V segment lost 2 bases and the J segment 7 bases; nucleotides outside the gene matches: 10. Naive CD8 library inputs spanned roughly 20,000 to 1,100,000 sorted cells and 10%, 30% or 50% RNA. The clonotype was recovered from a human donor in good health. Some libraries in this study had Jurkat cell RNA spiked in. The sample was naive CD8+ T cells from blood, with Jurkat cell RNA spiked in. Stated subset: FACS-sorted CD8+CD4-CCR7+CD45RA+ naive T cells. The chain combines TRBV12-3 or TRBV12-4 with TRBJ2-2, with 7 nucleotides matching TRBD1. CDR3 sequence (DNA): TGTGCCAGCAGTTTAAGAGGGGGCCAGTACGGCGGGGAGCTGTTTTTT. Residues: CASSLRGGQYGGELFF.